This T cell receptor (beta chain) was retrieved from a study of T cell clusters in autoimmune cytopenias (dated by TCRdb to about 2019). In the study overall: Of the 40 to 45 healthy donor controls, 22 were female, and the group had a mean age of 56 years and a median age of approximately 61 years. The comparison group for autoimmune hepatitis repertoires was around 21 healthy donors matched for age and sex. TRB and IGH repertoires from peripheral blood were sequenced in autoimmune cytopenia patients at active disease and during treatment follow-up, with healthy, CLL and autoimmune hepatitis controls included alongside. Controls were 25 age-matched healthy donors for primary cytopenia and more than 11 age-matched CLL patients for secondary cytopenia. The goal of the study was to find out whether patients with autoimmune cytopenia have a disease-specific immune repertoire signature that could be used as a blood-based biomarker. TRB sequencing reached a median depth of approximately 53,000 reads per sample and yielded a median of roughly 2,500 distinct TRB clonotypes per sample. Overall study outcomes, separate from this receptor: The TRB repertoire shifts, including less even repertoires in secondary cytopenia and CLL, mostly reflected lymphoma bias and not autoimmunity. The GLIPH analysis suggested a lack of physiological T cell clusters in primary autoimmune cytopenia patients, since 51 clusters were exclusive to healthy donors whereas 15 to 20 were exclusive to patients. In the comparison of secondary cytopenia with CLL, no cluster-lack signature showed up, apparently because the dominant lymphoma-associated repertoire masked the signature. Healthy donors showed around 3.1-fold more exclusive TRB clusters than active autoimmune hepatitis patients, consistent with an autoimmunity-wide signature. The T cell clusters were defined only in silico, and the functional role of the clusters was left to be validated experimentally.

Reading from cysteine to phenylalanine, the CDR3 counts 12 amino acids. The coding DNA is unavailable. In the germline V gene (reference sequence), CDR1 corresponds to SGHNT and CDR2 to YYREEE. Multiplex PCR with a touch-down protocol amplified TRB rearrangements, with the TRB-A and TRB-B primer pools combined in a single tube. Illumina adapters and sample indices were added to the amplicons through two consecutive PCR reactions performed with Phusion HS II polymerase. After gel purification with the NucleoSpin Gel and PCR Clean-up kit, the amplicons were quantified by Qubit and checked for quality on an Agilent 2100 Bioanalyzer. Libraries were sequenced on an Illumina MiSeq using 600-cycle, single-indexed, paired-end runs. Regarding the original processing steps: Alignment and assembly of TRB reads were performed with MiXCR version 2.1.12 and the default MiXCR reference library. A clone was defined by each unique CDR3 nucleotide sequence, and the analysis included only productive sequences with two or more reads. Repertoire diversity was assessed by alpha-parameterized diversity profiles (alpha 0 to 5), including Shannon (alpha 1) and Simpson (alpha 2) indices, computed with an R script. The tcR package was used to compute combinatorial TRB VJ usage, which was then compared between cohorts by principal component analysis with ade4. GLIPH clustering of TCRbeta CDR3s was carried out on cohort pairs matched by age and read depth, and cluster frequencies were compared by Wilcoxon test. TCRdb reprocessed the sequencing reads and holds a single record per CDR3 protein sequence, with no DNA. It is TCRdb's table, rather than the study itself, that gives the V and J calls and clone size. The sample table includes about 7,000 distinct CDR3 sequences. Around 4.8% of the sample is taken by the ten largest.

Judged by frequency, this clonotype is medium-sized (0.01 to 0.1%); no count was given. The antigen it binds to is not known. Each sample's TRB amplification started from around 230 ng of peripheral blood genomic DNA, which corresponds to tens of thousands of genome equivalents. A further study also used this sample, focusing on T cell repertoires in aging, cancer and after chemotherapy. From that second study: Donors spanned six age groups from 30 or younger to 70 or older, with at least three individuals per group. Healthy donor control TCR repertoires were recorded over several months to years and showed clear clonal overlap across re-sampling. In total, the full dataset held about 8.8 million TCR reads. Significantly lower blood TCR diversity and higher clonality were observed in untreated patients with hematological or solid cancers than in age-matched healthy donors. In healthy donors, the drop in TCR diversity with age came mainly from a loss of richness, whereas in cancer patients a loss of evenness also played a part. In both cancer cohorts, median generation probability rose over the chemotherapy interval, which suggests that the repertoire was reconstituted through rebound thymic output. The authors noted that the repertoire data do not allow conclusions about immunological memory after chemotherapy. To look at immunoaging and at how T cells reconstitute after chemotherapy, the study profiled TCR beta repertoires in peripheral blood from both healthy donors and cancer patients. Alongside around 97 healthy donors serving as a reference group, the cohort included 218 cancer patients, of whom some 91 had hematological cancers and some 130 had solid cancers. Processing of the TRB sequences was carried out with MiXCR versions 2.12 and 3.0.5. Shannon diversity, evenness, clonality (one minus evenness), and alpha-parameterized diversity profiles from alpha 0 to 5 were included as repertoire metrics. The IGoR algorithm was used to calculate generation probabilities of clones in the paired pre- and post-chemotherapy samples.

The receptor was derived from a human donor in good health. Sequencing input: peripheral blood. The chain couples TRBV5-4 to TRBJ2-5; TCRdb outputs TRBD1, but without DNA this stays unchecked. CDR3 sequence: CASGAQQETQYF.